These 4 T cell receptor beta chains came from one sample sequenced in a study of blood T cell repertoires in COVID-19. Here immunoSEQ multiplex PCR was the method, and the copy in TCRdb shows in-frame clones only, minus some. The sample has about 270,000 clones, around 93% seen once. Specimen: PBMCs or T cells enriched from blood (not recorded which). All receptors derive from a man in his forties or fifties who had been exposed to COVID-19.

The chain carries TRBV12-5 and TRBJ1-1; D is undetermined. Between the trimmed V and J ends, which lost 3 bases and 4 bases, there was a span of 9 bases. There are 13 residues in the CDR3. CDR1 is LGHNT and CDR2 is FRNRAP in the germline V gene. CDR3: CASGFKSLTEAFF. The CDR3 DNA reads TGTGCTAGTGGTTTTAAGAGTCTCACTGAAGCTTTCTTT.

This sequence joins TRBV7-8 and TRBJ2-7; 8 positions match TRBD2. The trim removed 2 bases at V and 5 bases at J, leaving 14 bases unmatched. The CDR3 contains 17 residues. Looked up from germline, CDR1 is SGHVS and CDR2 is FQNEAQ. CDR3: CASSLMPRTSPSHEQYF. CDR3 in DNA: TGTGCCAGCAGCTTAATGCCCCGGACTAGCCCGAGCCACGAGCAGTACTTC.

The genes are TRBV20-1 and TRBJ1-2; 7 bases match TRBD1. Germline values: CDR1 DFQATT, CDR2 SNEGSKA (reference sequence). This CDR3 contains 12 residues. Trimming cost V 3 bases and J 7 bases; bases outside gene matches: 5. The CDR3 sequence is CSASRQGGGYTF. The CDR3 nucleotides are TGCAGTGCTAGTAGACAGGGCGGTGGCTACACCTTC.

The chain carries TRBV5-1 and TRBJ2-1; TRBD1 agrees at 7 bases. In germline, CDR1 is SGHRS, CDR2 YFSETQ. With V trimmed by 8 bases and J by 3 bases, 11 bases remained unmatched. CDR3 length equals 15 residues. The CDR3 sequence: CASTDGTEFYNEQFF. CDR3 sequence (DNA): TGCGCCAGTACAGACGGGACAGAATTCTACAATGAGCAGTTCTTC.